Below, 20 T cell receptor beta chains from the same sample are listed, as sequenced in a study of blood T cells in healthy people across ages. A J-beta primer mix and a sample-barcoded 5' primer were used in a second PCR of roughly 7 to 12 cycles. TCRdb re-analysed the 5' RACE reads in MiXCR, keeping a single row per CDR3 protein. Among about 1.6 million distinct CDR3 sequences, approximately 32% were seen once, and the ten largest hold approximately 10%. The sample comprised blood. All receptors come from a woman aged 25 to 45 in good health.

The chain combines TRBV3-1 with TRBJ2-7, with D hard to call. CDR1 is LGHDT, CDR2 YNNKEL, per germline (reference sequence). The CDR3 runs to 17 residues. The germline V and J ends were trimmed by 2 bases and 1 base, with 18 bases remaining between them. The CDR3 DNA sequence: TGTGCCAGCAGCCAATCCCTATACGGCGGTTTGTCCTACGAGCAGTACTTC. This codes for CASSQSLYGGLSYEQYF.

This rearrangement joins TRBV7-9 to TRBJ2-1, with 8 positions matching TRBD2. The CDR3 is made up of 16 amino acids. The ends lost 5 bases at V and 5 bases at J; junction bases unmatched: 11. The germline V gene encodes CDR1 SEHNR and CDR2 FQNEAQ (reference sequence). Here the CDR3 reads CASSPQRGGGNNEQFF. In DNA, the CDR3 is TGTGCCAGCAGCCCCCAGCGGGGCGGGGGGAACAATGAGCAGTTCTTC.

Points on this clonotype: An end of the junction differs from the germline gene, which may be a read error. This chain connects TRBV12-3 or TRBV12-4 to TRBJ2-3, with TRBD1 identical over 9 bases. The CDR3 runs to 15 residues. CDR3 protein: CASRGDRVPPDTEYF. In DNA, the CDR3 is TGTGCCAGCAGAGGGGACAGGGTGCCTCCAGATACGGAGTATTTT.

The chain couples TRBV28 to TRBJ2-5; 7 positions match TRBD2. Germline trimming cut 4 bases from V and 1 base from J; bases unmatched to any gene: 9. Per germline, CDR1 MDHEN and CDR2 SYDVKM. This CDR3 has 16 residues. CDR3 bases: TGTGCCAGCAGTTCGGGGCGGACTAGTAGCCAAGAGACCCAGTACTTC. Protein sequence: CASSSGRTSSQETQYF.

V usage is TRBV5-1 and J usage is TRBJ2-5, with 7 bases identical to TRBD2. The length of the CDR3 is 13 residues. V lost 4 bases, J lost 6 bases, and 6 bases stayed unmatched. Germline-derived CDR1 and CDR2 are SGHRS and YFSETQ. The CDR3 here is CASSDGGSKTQYF. CDR3 in DNA: TGCGCCAGCAGCGACGGGGGGTCAAAGACCCAGTACTTC.

The V and J genes are TRBV24-1 and TRBJ2-1; 10 positions match TRBD2. V lost 4 bases and J lost 7; bases outside the gene matches: 15. Germline values: CDR1 KGHDR, CDR2 SFDVKD. The CDR3 has 18 amino acids. CDR3 DNA sequence: TGTGCCACCAGTGACAACGGGAGGGTAGCGGGAGGCAGAAATGAGCAGTTCTTC. This gives the protein CATSDNGRVAGGRNEQFF.

The chain uses TRBV14 and TRBJ1-1; no firm D call. Germline V lookup: CDR1 SGHDN, CDR2 FVKESK. V lost 4 bases and J 1 base, leaving 7 bases between the germline ends. The CDR3 is made up of 13 amino acids. CDR3 sequence reads: CASSPLQNTEAFF. As DNA, the CDR3 is TGTGCCAGCAGCCCCCTCCAGAACACTGAAGCTTTCTTT.

This clonotype was counted a single time. A much larger clone differs from this one at a single base, so this may be a read error. This sequence joins TRBV4-2 and TRBJ1-2; unclear D gene. Germline lookup yields CDR1 LGHNA and CDR2 YNFKEQ. The CDR3 is made up of 15 amino acids. The CDR3 loop reads CAGSQDLMSTPGYTF. The CDR3 nucleotides are TGTGCCGGCAGCCAAGATTTGATGTCGACTCCTGGCTACACCTTC.

This rearrangement joins TRBV27 to TRBJ2-1; D is undetermined. V lost 1 base and J lost 6, with 7 bases in between. Germline CDR1 MNHEY, CDR2 SMNVEV (reference sequence). The CDR3 sequence is 13 residues long. The CDR3 reads CASSLWISNEQFF. CDR3 nucleotide sequence: TGTGCCAGCAGTTTATGGATATCCAATGAGCAGTTCTTC.

V and J are TRBV4-1 and TRBJ2-7; 9 nucleotides agree with TRBD1. Germline V lookup: CDR1 MGHRA, CDR2 YSYEKL. The CDR3 has 16 residues. With 0 bases clipped from V and 0 bases from J, the junction kept 3 bases outside the gene matches. CDR3 sequence: CASSQDRQGDSYEQYF. Here the CDR3 DNA reads TGCGCCAGCAGCCAAGACCGACAGGGGGACTCCTACGAGCAGTACTTC.

This clonotype was seen more than once but under ten times. The J gene is TRBJ2-5, the V gene TRBV20-1, with 8 bases fitting TRBD2. The CDR3 has 14 residues. CDR1 is DFQATT, CDR2 SNEGSKA, per germline (reference sequence). Trimming removed 3 bases from V and 2 bases from J; junction bases left unmatched: 5. The CDR3 DNA follows: TGCAGTGCTAGTATACTAGCGGAACAAGAGACCCAGTACTTC. It is translated as CSASILAEQETQYF.

The chain joins TRBV20-1 to TRBJ2-1; TRBD2 matches 10 bases. Per germline, CDR1 DFQATT and CDR2 SNEGSKA (reference sequence). The CDR3 covers 13 residues. CDR3 sequence reads: CRAPTSGNNEQFF. For the CDR3, the DNA is TGCAGGGCACCTACTAGCGGGAACAATGAGCAGTTCTTC.

In DNA form, the CDR3 reads TGCAGTGCTAGAGGTCTACATAGCACAGATACGCAGTATTTT. This encodes CSARGLHSTDTQYF. The chain is built from TRBV20-1 and TRBJ2-3; D uncertain. The V gene's germline CDR1 is DFQATT and CDR2 SNEGSKA (reference sequence). CDR3 size: 14 residues. Trimming stripped 1 base from V and 0 bases from J, with 8 bases between.

Comment on this clonotype: The junction differs from germline at one of its ends, possibly a read error. The chain combines TRBV4-1 with TRBJ1-2; unclear D gene. Germline CDR1 and CDR2: MGHRA and YSYEKL. The CDR3 is 14 amino acids. The CDR3 region is CAGSHPSLSYGYTF. CDR3 in DNA: TGCGCCGGCAGCCACCCCTCCCTATCCTATGGCTACACCTTC.

The V and J genes are TRBV20-1 and TRBJ1-5; 8 nucleotides align to TRBD1. With V trimmed by 5 bases and J by 6 bases, 12 bases remained unmatched. The CDR3 runs 15 residues. Germline CDR1 DFQATT, CDR2 SNEGSKA (reference sequence). In nucleotides, the CDR3 is TGCAGTGCTCGGCAGCAGGGGGCGCGCGGTCAGCCCCAGCATTTT. Translating gives CSARQQGARGQPQHF.

V usage is TRBV6-5 and J usage is TRBJ2-3; possible D gene TRBD1, 6 bases. With 5 bases removed from V and 1 base from J, the gap between germline ends came to 13 bases. The CDR3 loop spans 15 amino acids. Germline V gene data show CDR1 as MNHEY and CDR2 as SVGAGI. The CDR3 protein is CASSITGKGTDTQYF. For the CDR3, the DNA is TGTGCCAGCAGTATTACAGGGAAAGGCACAGATACGCAGTATTTT.

With respect to this clonotype: A much larger clone lies one base from this, so it may be a read error. This chain connects TRBV6-1 to TRBJ2-4; 7 bases map to TRBD1. The tail of the sequence fits TRBJ2-5 better, so the J call may be wrong. CDR1 and CDR2 from the germline V gene are MNHNS and SASEGT. The CDR3 spans 15 residues. CDR3 amino acids: CASSEPGTAKGTQYF. Here the CDR3 DNA reads TGTGCCAGCAGTGAACCCGGGACAGCTAAAGGGACCCAGTACTTC.

The rearrangement joins TRBV29-1 to TRBJ1-2; TRBD1 might be the D (5 bases). The CDR3 has 11 residues. CDR1 SQVTM and CDR2 ANQGSEA come from the germline V gene. The V end lost 6 bases, the J end lost 2 bases, and 7 bases lay between the germline ends. This CDR3 is CSVRQNYGYTF. The CDR3 nucleotides read TGCAGCGTCCGACAGAACTATGGCTACACCTTC.

This clonotype came up a few times. The gene calls are TRBV20-1 and TRBJ1-1; TRBD1 agrees at 8 bases. Germline V gene sequence: CDR1 DFQATT, CDR2 SNEGSKA (reference sequence). The V gene end was trimmed by 0 bases and the J gene end by 3 bases; junction bases not matched to a gene: 18. The CDR3 loop spans 19 amino acids. CDR3 sequence (DNA): TGCAGTGCTAGAGATTGGGCAGGGGGCGGGGGTGGGTTGGACACTGAAGCTTTCTTT. Translation gives CSARDWAGGGGGLDTEAFF.

There are a few counts of this clonotype. The rearrangement uses TRBV7-9 and TRBJ2-1; 12 bases are shared with TRBD2. After removal of 5 bases from V and 9 bases from J, the junction contained 11 bases not matched to a gene. CDR1 and CDR2 (germline): SEHNR, FQNEAQ (reference sequence). This CDR3 region has 16 residues. The CDR3 protein is CASSRGFGLAGSEQFF. The CDR3, as DNA: TGTGCCAGCAGCCGGGGCTTCGGACTAGCGGGATCTGAGCAGTTCTTC.